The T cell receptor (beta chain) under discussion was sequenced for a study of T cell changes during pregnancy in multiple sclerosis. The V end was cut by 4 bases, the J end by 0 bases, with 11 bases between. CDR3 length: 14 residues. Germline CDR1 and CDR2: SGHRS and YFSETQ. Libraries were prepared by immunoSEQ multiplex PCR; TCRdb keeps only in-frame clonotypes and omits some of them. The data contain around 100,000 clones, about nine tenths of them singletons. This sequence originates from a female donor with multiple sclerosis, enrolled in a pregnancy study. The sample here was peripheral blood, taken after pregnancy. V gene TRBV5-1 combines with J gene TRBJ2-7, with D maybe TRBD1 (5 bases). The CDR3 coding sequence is TGCGCCAGCAGCAGCAGACAGACCTCCTACGAGCAGTACTTC. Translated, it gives CASSSRQTSYEQYF.